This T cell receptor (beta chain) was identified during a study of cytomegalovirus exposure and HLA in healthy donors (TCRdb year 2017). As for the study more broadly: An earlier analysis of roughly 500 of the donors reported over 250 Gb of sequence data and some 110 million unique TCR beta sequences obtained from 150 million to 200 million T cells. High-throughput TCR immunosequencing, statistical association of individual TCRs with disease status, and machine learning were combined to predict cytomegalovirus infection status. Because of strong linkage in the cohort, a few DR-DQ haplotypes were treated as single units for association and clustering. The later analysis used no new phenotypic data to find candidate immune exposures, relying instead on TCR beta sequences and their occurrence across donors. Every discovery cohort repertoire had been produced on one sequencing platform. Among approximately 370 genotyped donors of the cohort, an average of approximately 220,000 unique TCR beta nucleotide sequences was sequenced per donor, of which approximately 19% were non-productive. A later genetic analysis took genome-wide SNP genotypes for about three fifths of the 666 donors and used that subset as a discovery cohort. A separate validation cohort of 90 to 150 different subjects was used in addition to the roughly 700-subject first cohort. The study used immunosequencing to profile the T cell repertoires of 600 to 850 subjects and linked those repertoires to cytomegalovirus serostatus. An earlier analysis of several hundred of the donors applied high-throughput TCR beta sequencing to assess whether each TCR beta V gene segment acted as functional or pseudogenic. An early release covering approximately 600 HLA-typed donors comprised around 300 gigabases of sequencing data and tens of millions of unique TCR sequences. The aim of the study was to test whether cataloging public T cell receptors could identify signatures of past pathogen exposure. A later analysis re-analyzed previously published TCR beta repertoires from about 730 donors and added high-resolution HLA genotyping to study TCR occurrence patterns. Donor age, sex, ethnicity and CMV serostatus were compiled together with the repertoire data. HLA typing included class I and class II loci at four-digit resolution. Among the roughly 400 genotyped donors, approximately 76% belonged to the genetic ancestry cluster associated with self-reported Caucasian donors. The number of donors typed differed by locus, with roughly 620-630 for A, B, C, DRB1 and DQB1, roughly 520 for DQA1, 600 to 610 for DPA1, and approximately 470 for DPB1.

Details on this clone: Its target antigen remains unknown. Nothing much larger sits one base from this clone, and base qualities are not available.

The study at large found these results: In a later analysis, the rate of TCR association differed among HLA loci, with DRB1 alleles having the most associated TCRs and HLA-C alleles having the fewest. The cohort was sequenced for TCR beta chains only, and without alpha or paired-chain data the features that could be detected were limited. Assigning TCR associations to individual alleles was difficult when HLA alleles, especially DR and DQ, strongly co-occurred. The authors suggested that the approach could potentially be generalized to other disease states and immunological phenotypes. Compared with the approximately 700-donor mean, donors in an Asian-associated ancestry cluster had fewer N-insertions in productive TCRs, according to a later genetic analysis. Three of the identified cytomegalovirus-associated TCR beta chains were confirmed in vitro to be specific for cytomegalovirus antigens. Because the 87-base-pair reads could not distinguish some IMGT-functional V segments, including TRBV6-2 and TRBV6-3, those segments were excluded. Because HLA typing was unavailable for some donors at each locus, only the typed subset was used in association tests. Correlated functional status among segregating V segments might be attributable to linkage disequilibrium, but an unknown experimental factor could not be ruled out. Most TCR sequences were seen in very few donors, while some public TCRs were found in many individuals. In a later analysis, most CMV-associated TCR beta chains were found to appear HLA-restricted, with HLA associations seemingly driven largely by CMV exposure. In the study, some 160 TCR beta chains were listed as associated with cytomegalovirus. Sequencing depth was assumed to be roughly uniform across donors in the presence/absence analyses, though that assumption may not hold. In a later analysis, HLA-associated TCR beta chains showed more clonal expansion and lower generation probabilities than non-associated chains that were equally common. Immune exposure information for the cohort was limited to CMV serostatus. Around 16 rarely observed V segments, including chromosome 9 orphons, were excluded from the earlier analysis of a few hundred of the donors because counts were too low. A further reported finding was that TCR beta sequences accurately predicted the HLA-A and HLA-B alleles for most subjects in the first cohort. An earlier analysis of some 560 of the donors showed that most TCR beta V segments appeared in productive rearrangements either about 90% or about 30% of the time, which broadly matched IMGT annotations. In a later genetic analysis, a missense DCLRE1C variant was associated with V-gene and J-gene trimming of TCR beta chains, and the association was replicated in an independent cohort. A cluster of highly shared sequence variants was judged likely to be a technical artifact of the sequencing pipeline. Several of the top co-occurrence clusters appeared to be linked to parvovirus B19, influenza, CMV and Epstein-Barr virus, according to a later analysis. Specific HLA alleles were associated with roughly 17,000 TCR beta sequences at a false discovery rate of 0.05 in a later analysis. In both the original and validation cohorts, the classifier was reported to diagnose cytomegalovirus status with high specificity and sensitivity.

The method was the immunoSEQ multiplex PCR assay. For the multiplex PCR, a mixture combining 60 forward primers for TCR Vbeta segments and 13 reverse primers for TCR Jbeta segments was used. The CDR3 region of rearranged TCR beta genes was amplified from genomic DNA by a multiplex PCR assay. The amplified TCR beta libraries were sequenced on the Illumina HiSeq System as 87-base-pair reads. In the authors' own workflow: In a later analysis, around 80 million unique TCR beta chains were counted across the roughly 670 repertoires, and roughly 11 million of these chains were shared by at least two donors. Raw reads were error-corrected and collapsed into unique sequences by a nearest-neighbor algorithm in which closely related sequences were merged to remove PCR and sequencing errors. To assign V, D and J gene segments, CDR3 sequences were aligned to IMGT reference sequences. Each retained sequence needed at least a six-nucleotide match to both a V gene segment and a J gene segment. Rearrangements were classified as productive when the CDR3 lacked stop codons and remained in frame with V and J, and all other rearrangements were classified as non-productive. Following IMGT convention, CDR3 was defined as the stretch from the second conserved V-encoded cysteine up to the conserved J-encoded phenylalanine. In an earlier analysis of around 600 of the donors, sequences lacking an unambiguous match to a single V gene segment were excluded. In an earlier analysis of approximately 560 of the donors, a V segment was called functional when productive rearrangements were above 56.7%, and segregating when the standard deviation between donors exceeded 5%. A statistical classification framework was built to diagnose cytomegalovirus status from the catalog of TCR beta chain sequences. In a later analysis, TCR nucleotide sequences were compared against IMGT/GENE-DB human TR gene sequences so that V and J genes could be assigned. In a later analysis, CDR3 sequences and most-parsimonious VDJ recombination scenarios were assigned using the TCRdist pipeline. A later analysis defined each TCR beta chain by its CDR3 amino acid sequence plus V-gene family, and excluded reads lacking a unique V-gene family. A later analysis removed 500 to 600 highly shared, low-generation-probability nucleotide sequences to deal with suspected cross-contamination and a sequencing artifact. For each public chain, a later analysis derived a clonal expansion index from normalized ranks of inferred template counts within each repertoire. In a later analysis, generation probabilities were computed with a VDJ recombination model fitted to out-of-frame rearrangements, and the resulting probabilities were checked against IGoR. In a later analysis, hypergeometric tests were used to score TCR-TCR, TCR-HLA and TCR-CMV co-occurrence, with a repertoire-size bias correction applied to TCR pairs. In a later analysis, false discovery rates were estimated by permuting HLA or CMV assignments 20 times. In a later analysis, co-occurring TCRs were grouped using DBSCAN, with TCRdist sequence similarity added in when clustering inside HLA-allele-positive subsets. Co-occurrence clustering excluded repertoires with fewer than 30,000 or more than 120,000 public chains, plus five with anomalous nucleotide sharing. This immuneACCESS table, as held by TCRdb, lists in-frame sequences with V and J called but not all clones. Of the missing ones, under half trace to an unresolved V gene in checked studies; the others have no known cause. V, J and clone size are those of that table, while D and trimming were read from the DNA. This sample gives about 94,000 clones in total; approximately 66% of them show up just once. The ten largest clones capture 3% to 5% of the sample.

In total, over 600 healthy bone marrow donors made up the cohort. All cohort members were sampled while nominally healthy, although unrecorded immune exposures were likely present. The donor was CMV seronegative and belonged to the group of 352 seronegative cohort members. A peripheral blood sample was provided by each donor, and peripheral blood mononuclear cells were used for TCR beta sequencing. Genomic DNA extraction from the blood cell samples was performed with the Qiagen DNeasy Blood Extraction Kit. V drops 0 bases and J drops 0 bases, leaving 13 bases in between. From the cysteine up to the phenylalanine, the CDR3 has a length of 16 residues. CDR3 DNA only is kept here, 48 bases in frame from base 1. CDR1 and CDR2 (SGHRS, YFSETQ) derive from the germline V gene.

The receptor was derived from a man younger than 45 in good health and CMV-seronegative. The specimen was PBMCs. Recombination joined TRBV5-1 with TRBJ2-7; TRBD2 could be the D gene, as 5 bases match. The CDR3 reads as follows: CASSLAETGNSYEQYF. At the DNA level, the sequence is TGCGCCAGCAGCTTGGCGGAAACGGGAAACTCCTACGAGCAGTACTTC.